This TCR beta chain derives from a study of human T cells and chemical hapten exposure. Time point here: patch test 1, 2 weeks after DPC sensitization. The treatment denotes: therapeutic diphenylcyclopropenone sensitization with weekly scalp DPC. The library tagged individual cDNA molecules with unique molecular identifiers. MiXCR, applied by TCRdb to the RACE reads, yields one record per CDR3 protein. Of roughly 160,000 distinct CDR3 sequences listed, about 14% are singletons. This receptor was identified in a young woman with alopecia areata. Some clones in this sample may be carry-over from other donors' samples. This material consisted of whole blood, taken in connection with sensitization to the hapten diphenylcyclopropenone (DPC).

CDR3 loop: CSVRGAGGAVDTQYF. The CDR3 bases are TGCAGCGTTCGAGGAGCGGGGGGAGCGGTAGATACGCAGTATTTT. The V and J genes are TRBV29-1 and TRBJ2-3; 9 nucleotides agree with TRBD2. This CDR3 has 15 residues. The V and J ends lost 5 bases and 5 bases, in that order; junction bases with no gene match: 11. The V gene's germline CDR1 is SQVTM and CDR2 ANQGSEA.